One sample yielded the 3 T cell receptor beta chains listed below, sequenced in a study of shared clonotypes between healthy human individuals. TCRdb's table, derived via immunoSEQ multiplex PCR, lists solely in-frame clones and lacks some. The sample gives about 2.2 million clones, 85% to 95% of which show up once; roughly 1.7% is in the top ten. In the naive CD8 group, cells lacked CD45RO and were positively selected for CCR7, so terminally differentiated effector memory CD45RA+ cells were left out. The sequenced material came from naive CD8+ T cells from PBMCs. Receptor source: a man younger than 35 in good health. Some clones in this sample may be carry-over from other donors' samples.

V and J are TRBV15 and TRBJ2-1; no firm D call. The CDR3 loop spans 16 amino acids. The ends were cut back, 0 bases at V and 1 base at J, with 10 bases in the middle. The germline V gene has CDR1 LNHNV and CDR2 YYDKDF (reference sequence). The CDR3 DNA reads TGTGCCACCAGCAGAGACCACGTCATGTCCTACAATGAGCAGTTCTTC. It yields the protein CATSRDHVMSYNEQFF.

The V gene is TRBV13, the J gene TRBJ2-3, with 7 bases fitting TRBD1. Germline V gives CDR1 PRHDT, CDR2 FYEKMQ (reference sequence). CDR3 length: 14 residues. After removal of 5 bases from V and 3 bases from J, the junction contained 5 bases not matched to a gene. CDR3 amino acids: CASSQTGITDTQYF. Here the CDR3 DNA reads TGTGCCAGCAGCCAGACAGGGATTACAGATACGCAGTATTTT.

The chain joins TRBV6-1 to TRBJ2-7, with D perhaps given as TRBD1 or TRBD2 (5 bases each). The germline V and J ends were trimmed by 2 bases and 0 bases, with 11 bases remaining between them. CDR3 size: 15 residues. Germline V gives CDR1 MNHNS, CDR2 SASEGT. The CDR3 loop reads CASSELPGTSYEQYF. CDR3 nucleotide sequence: TGTGCCAGCAGTGAACTACCAGGGACCTCCTACGAGCAGTACTTC.